This T cell receptor beta chain was obtained from a study of blood T cell repertoires in COVID-19. Study-level information: T cells, B-cell-depleted T cells, or PBMCs supplied cDNA or gDNA.

V lost 3 bases and J lost 7; bases outside the gene matches: 8. CDR3 length equals 15 residues. CDR1 is LGHNA, CDR2 YNFKEQ, per germline. Per the study methods: Counts of nucleated cells, estimated from reference gene primer amplification, were obtained. Data came from immunoSEQ multiplex PCR; TCRdb stores just in-frame clones and leaves some out. V and J calls and clone size follow that table, whereas D and trimming were derived from the DNA. The table shows about 440,000 clones, with 80% to 90% occurring only once. This chain links TRBV4-2 with TRBJ2-1; 8 positions agree with TRBD1. The sequenced material came from peripheral blood. This clonotype originated in a woman aged 25-40 years with acute or convalescent COVID-19. The CDR3 DNA reads TGTGCCAGCAGCCAGGGCGGACAGGGTATGAATGAGCAGTTCTTC. Translating it yields CASSQGGQGMNEQFF.